These T cell receptor beta chains were read from a single sample in a study of identical twins' blood T cells. TCRdb independently ran MiXCR on the 5' RACE reads; one entry per CDR3 protein. This sample has over a thousand distinct CDR3 sequences, with over 75% found just once. The sequencing sample was made of PBMCs. These receptors were obtained from a woman aged 18-50 years in good health. Each CDR3 is given with its conserved first and last residue. The D gene is left open where the match is weak.

j_call v_call d_call cdr3_nt cdr3_aa
TRBJ2-1 TRBV7-9 - TGTGCCAGCAGCTCTACTAGACATATGGGACTCAATGAGCAGTTCTTC CASSSTRHMGLNEQFF
TRBJ2-7 TRBV7-6 - TGTGCCAGCAGCGACACAGTTCATTCCTACGAGCAGTACTTC CASSDTVHSYEQYF
TRBJ1-1 TRBV6-2/TRBV6-3 - TGTGCCAGCATCAGGGGCCGAGACCTTGAAGCTTTCTTT CASIRGRDLEAFF
TRBJ2-3 TRBV5-1 - TGCGCCAGCAGCCTTGAGAGTAGCCTCACAGATACGCAGTATTTT CASSLESSLTDTQYF
TRBJ2-7 TRBV7-7 - TGTGCTAGCAGCTTAGGGCCGGACACCAAGCAGTACTTC CASSLGPDTKQYF
TRBJ2-7 TRBV25-1 - TGTGCCAGCAGTGTAGAGGGTACGTACGAGCAGTACTTC CASSVEGTYEQYF
TRBJ2-2 TRBV6-7 - TGTGCCAGCAGCGTTCGGGGGACGAACACCGGGGAGCTGTTTTTT CASSVRGTNTGELFF
TRBJ2-5 TRBV7-9 - TGTGCCAGCAGCTTAGCCGGGACGGTAGAGACCCAGTACTTC CASSLAGTVETQYF
TRBJ2-3 TRBV6-1 TRBD2 TGTGCCAGCAGTGAGACTAGCGGGTCAGTAGATACGCAGTATTTT CASSETSGSVDTQYF
TRBJ2-1 TRBV7-3 - TGTGCCAGCAGCCCCGAACGCGCTTATCACGAGCAGTTCTTC CASSPERAYHEQFF
TRBJ2-5 TRBV24-1 - TGTGCCACCAGTGGGATTACTTCAGAGACCCAGTACTTC CATSGITSETQYF
TRBJ2-3 TRBV7-7 - TGTGCTAGCAGCTTGGGCAACGGGGTCACAGATACGCAGTATTTT CASSLGNGVTDTQYF
TRBJ1-5 TRBV10-3 - TGTGCCACCAGCCTCCGGGACTACAATCAGCCCCAGCATTTT CATSLRDYNQPQHF